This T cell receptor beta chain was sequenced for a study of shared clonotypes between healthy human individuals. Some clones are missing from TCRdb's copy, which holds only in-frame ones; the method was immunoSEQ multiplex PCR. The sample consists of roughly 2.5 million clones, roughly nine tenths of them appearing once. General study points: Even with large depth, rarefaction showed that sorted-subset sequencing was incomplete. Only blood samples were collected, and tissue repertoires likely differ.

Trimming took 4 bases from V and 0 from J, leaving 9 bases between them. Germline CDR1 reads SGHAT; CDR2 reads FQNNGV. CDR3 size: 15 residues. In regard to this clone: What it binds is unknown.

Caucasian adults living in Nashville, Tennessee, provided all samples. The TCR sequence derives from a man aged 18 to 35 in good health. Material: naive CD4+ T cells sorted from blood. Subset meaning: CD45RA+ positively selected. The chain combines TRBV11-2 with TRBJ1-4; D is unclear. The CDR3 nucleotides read TGTGCCAGCAGCTCTGGACTGACAACTAATGAAAAACTGTTTTTT. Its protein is CASSSGLTTNEKLFF.